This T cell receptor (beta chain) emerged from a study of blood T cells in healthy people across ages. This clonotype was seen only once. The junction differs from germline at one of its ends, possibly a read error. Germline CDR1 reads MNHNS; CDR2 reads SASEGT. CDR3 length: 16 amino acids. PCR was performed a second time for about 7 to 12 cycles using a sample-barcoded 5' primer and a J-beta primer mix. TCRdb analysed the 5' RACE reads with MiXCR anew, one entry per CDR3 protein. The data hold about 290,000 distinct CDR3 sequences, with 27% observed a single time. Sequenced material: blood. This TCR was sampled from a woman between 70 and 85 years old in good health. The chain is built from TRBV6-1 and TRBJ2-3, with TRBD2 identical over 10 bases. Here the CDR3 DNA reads TGTGCCGGCAGATGGACTAGCGGAGGTAAAGGAGATACGCAGTATTTT. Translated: CAGRWTSGGKGDTQYF.